This T cell receptor beta chain was captured by sequencing in a study of identifying expanded T cells in peripheral blood. Germline-derived CDR1 and CDR2 are MNHEY and SMNVEV (reference sequence). Trimming cost V 6 bases and J 3 bases, with 15 bases left between them. This CDR3 has 14 residues. Assay used: immunoSEQ multiplex PCR; TCRdb lists only in-frame clones, some missing. The sample yields 100,000 or so clones, about 90% seen once. With regard to this clone: Its cognate antigen is unknown.

During the collection period, no donor immune events like infections were recorded. General study points: Over around two and four weeks, about 17 and 20 clones changed, versus roughly 1.1 between replicates.

The receptor was isolated from a person aged 18-69 years in good health. Sequenced: blood. This chain uses TRBV27 with TRBJ2-7; D may be TRBD1 (6 bases). The CDR3 nucleotides read TGTGCCAGCAGAACCGAGACAGGATTCTACGAGCAGTACTTC. Translation: CASRTETGFYEQYF.